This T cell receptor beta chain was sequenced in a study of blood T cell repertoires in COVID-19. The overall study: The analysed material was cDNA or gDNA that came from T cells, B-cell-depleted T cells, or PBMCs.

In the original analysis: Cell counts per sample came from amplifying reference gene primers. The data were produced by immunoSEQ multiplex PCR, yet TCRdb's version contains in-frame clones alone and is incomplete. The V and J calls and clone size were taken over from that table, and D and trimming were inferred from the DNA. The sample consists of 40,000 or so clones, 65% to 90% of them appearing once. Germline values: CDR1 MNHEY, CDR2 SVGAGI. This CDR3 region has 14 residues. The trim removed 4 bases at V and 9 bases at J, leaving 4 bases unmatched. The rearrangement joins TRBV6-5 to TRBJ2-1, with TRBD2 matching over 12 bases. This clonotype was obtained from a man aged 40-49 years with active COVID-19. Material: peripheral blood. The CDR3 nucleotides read TGTGCCAGCAGTTCAACTAGCGGGGGGACTGAGCAGTTCTTC. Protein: CASSSTSGGTEQFF.